The sample holds many counts of the clone carrying this T cell receptor (beta chain). TCRdb reanalysed the 5' RACE reads using MiXCR and keeps one entry per CDR3 protein. The repertoire includes just over 60,000 distinct CDR3 sequences, around 30% of them detected once, and roughly 2.5% sits in the top ten. The CDR3 has 15 amino acids. V was pared by 5 bases and J by 0 bases, with 16 bases between. From germline, CDR1 is SQVTM and CDR2 ANQGSEA. The chain uses TRBV29-1 and TRBJ1-1; no reliable D call. The clonotype originates from a female donor with breast cancer. Sample: tumor-infiltrating naive CD4+ T cells sorted from the breast tumor. Subset reported: naive CD4+ T cells, CD4+CD45RA+CD25-. CDR3 DNA: TGCAGCGTTTCTCTAGGTTGGGGTATGAACACTGAAGCTTTCTTT. Translation: CSVSLGWGMNTEAFF.